The rows below give T cell receptor beta chains drawn from one sample of a study of T cells in localized non-small cell lung cancer. The method was immunoSEQ multiplex PCR; TCRdb's version includes in-frame clones alone and lacks a portion of them. The sample shows some 54,000 clones, 80% of them seen only once. The input for sequencing was PBMCs, taken before any cancer treatment. All receptors come from a woman aged 35 to 75 with stage II lung adenocarcinoma. The CDR3 runs from the conserved cysteine through the conserved F or W. Each record gives: J gene, D gene, V gene, clone size, CDR3 protein, CDR3 DNA. A D gene is named only where the DNA matches it firmly. Clone size is stated in some rows and not others, as once, few, many or a class when expanded.

TRBJ1-1	TRBD1	TRBV29-1	.	CSVPGTGVTEAFF	TGCAGCGTACCCGGGACAGGGGTGACTGAAGCTTTCTTT
TRBJ2-3	.	TRBV7-9	.	CASGGIGTDTQYF	TGTGCCAGCGGTGGCATTGGCACAGATACGCAGTATTTT
TRBJ1-1	TRBD1	TRBV28	few	CASRRTGGTEAFF	TGTGCCAGCAGACGCACAGGGGGCACTGAAGCTTTCTTT
TRBJ2-1	.	TRBV13	.	CASSLRGAQFF	TGTGCCAGCAGCTTACGGGGCGCGCAGTTCTTC
TRBJ1-6	TRBD1	TRBV7-9	medium-sized	CASSLAGGDSPLHF	TGTGCCAGCAGCTTAGCAGGGGGCGACTCACCCCTCCACTTT
TRBJ1-5	.	TRBV7-2	.	CASSLDAGDVQPQHF	TGTGCCAGCAGCTTAGATGCAGGGGACGTTCAGCCCCAGCATTTT
TRBJ1-5	.	TRBV6-1	.	CASKRANQPQHF	TGTGCCAGCAAAAGGGCTAATCAGCCCCAGCATTTT
TRBJ2-7	TRBD2	TRBV30	.	CAWSDPGGYVYEQYF	TGTGCCTGGAGTGACCCGGGAGGGTACGTCTACGAGCAGTACTTC
TRBJ1-2	.	TRBV5-1	.	CASSLNDNYGYTF	TGCGCCAGCAGCTTGAATGACAACTATGGCTACACCTTC
TRBJ2-3	TRBD2	TRBV25-1	.	CASSGGTSGSTDTQYF	TGTGCCAGCAGTGGGGGGACTAGCGGGAGCACAGATACGCAGTATTTT
TRBJ1-3	.	TRBV4-1	.	CASSLWESGNTIYF	TGCGCCAGCAGCCTCTGGGAATCTGGAAACACCATATATTTT
TRBJ1-5	.	TRBV18	.	CASSPTGLSLISGNQPQHF	TGTGCCAGCTCACCCACAGGCTTGTCCCTTATAAGTGGCAATCAGCCCCAGCATTTT
TRBJ1-5	.	TRBV28	.	CASSHGTFSNQPQHF	TGTGCCAGCAGCCACGGAACATTTAGCAATCAGCCCCAGCATTTT
TRBJ2-7	.	TRBV7-2	.	CASSLGGIYEQYF	TGTGCCAGCAGCTTAGGGGGAATCTACGAGCAGTACTTC
TRBJ1-2	.	TRBV29-1	.	CSVEEEGLAYGYTF	TGCAGCGTTGAGGAGGAGGGACTGGCCTATGGCTACACCTTC
TRBJ2-3	TRBD1	TRBV2	.	CASRERTGRGDTQYF	TGTGCCAGCAGGGAAAGGACAGGCCGGGGAGATACGCAGTATTTT
TRBJ1-2	TRBD1	TRBV7-2	.	CASSSRQGRGVGYTF	TGTGCCAGCAGCTCTCGACAGGGCCGAGGGGTGGGCTACACCTTC
TRBJ2-3	.	TRBV5-4	.	CASSLDLATKGSTDTQYF	TGTGCCAGCAGCTTGGATTTGGCCACCAAGGGGAGCACAGATACGCAGTATTTT
TRBJ1-1	TRBD1	TRBV5-5	.	CASSLGADRRNTEAFF	TGTGCCAGCAGCTTGGGGGCGGACAGGCGGAACACTGAAGCTTTCTTT
TRBJ2-3	TRBD1	TRBV5-1	.	CASSRDRGTDTQYF	TGCGCCAGCAGCCGGGACAGGGGCACAGATACGCAGTATTTT
TRBJ2-2	.	TRBV4-2	.	CASSYLRNTGELFF	TGTGCCAGCAGTTATCTTCGGAACACCGGGGAGCTGTTTTTT
TRBJ1-4	.	TRBV6-6	.	CASRPQGVEKLFF	TGTGCCAGCAGACCGCAGGGAGTTGAAAAACTGTTTTTT
TRBJ1-2	.	TRBV28	.	CASSLRRGLGYTF	TGTGCCAGCAGCCTTCGCCGGGGGCTTGGCTACACCTTC
TRBJ2-3	.	TRBV5-6	.	CASSPVGASTDTQYF	TGTGCCAGCAGCCCTGTGGGGGCCAGCACAGATACGCAGTATTTT
TRBJ1-4	.	TRBV2	.	CASTGQREKLFF	TGTGCCAGCACTGGACAGCGGGAGAAACTGTTTTTT
TRBJ1-2	.	TRBV18	.	CASSGQRANYGYTF	TGTGCCAGCTCAGGACAGCGAGCTAACTATGGCTACACCTTC
TRBJ1-1	.	TRBV4-1	.	CASSQLTGTEAFF	TGCGCCAGCAGCCAACTTACTGGGACTGAAGCTTTCTTT
TRBJ2-2	.	TRBV2	.	CASSEEGIGELFF	TGTGCCAGCAGTGAAGAAGGTATCGGGGAGCTGTTTTTT
TRBJ1-3	TRBD1	TRBV19	once	CASTLTGMGGNTIYF	TGTGCCAGTACCCTGACAGGGATGGGAGGAAACACCATATATTTT
TRBJ1-3	.	TRBV7-9	.	CASSPGAVGRNTIYF	TGTGCCAGCAGTCCCGGGGCGGTGGGCAGAAACACCATATATTTT
TRBJ1-3	.	TRBV6-5	.	CASSYSRTGNTIYF	TGTGCCAGCAGTTACTCGAGGACTGGAAACACCATATATTTT
TRBJ2-7	.	TRBV2	few	CASSTGVDYEQYF	TGTGCCAGCTCCACTGGGGTAGATTACGAGCAGTACTTC
TRBJ1-5	.	TRBV6-1	few	CASIEDSRQPQHF	TGTGCCAGCATCGAAGACAGTCGGCAGCCCCAGCATTTT
TRBJ2-3	TRBD1	TRBV7-2	few	CASSPRQGRKDTQYF	TGTGCCAGCAGCCCCAGACAGGGGAGGAAGGATACGCAGTATTTT
TRBJ1-4	TRBD1	TRBV7-9	.	CASSLGYWGTADEKLFF	TGTGCCAGCAGCTTAGGATACTGGGGGACAGCCGATGAAAAACTGTTTTTT
TRBJ1-2	TRBD1	TRBV27	.	CASSLRTGYGYTF	TGTGCCAGCAGTTTAAGGACAGGTTATGGCTACACCTTC
TRBJ2-2	TRBD2	TRBV7-3	.	CASSYSGLENTGELFF	TGTGCCAGCAGTTATTCGGGACTAGAGAACACCGGGGAGCTGTTTTTT
TRBJ1-2	.	TRBV5-6	.	CASSSGPYGYTF	TGTGCCAGCAGTTCAGGACCCTATGGCTACACCTTC
TRBJ2-1	TRBD1	TRBV7-8	.	CASSVGQGNYNEQFF	TGTGCCAGCAGCGTCGGACAGGGGAACTACAATGAGCAGTTCTTC
TRBJ1-5	.	TRBV16	.	CASSQSSGGQPQHF	TGTGCCAGCAGCCAATCTTCGGGCGGTCAGCCCCAGCATTTT
TRBJ1-2	TRBD1	TRBV18	.	CASSRGQGVSYGYTF	TGTGCCAGCTCACGGGGACAGGGGGTATCCTATGGCTACACCTTC
TRBJ2-1	TRBD2	TRBV19	.	CASSLGTSVHNEQFF	TGTGCCAGTAGTCTTGGGACTAGCGTCCACAATGAGCAGTTCTTC
TRBJ1-5	.	TRBV28	.	CASSPSGQSNQPQHF	TGTGCCAGCAGTCCTTCCGGACAAAGCAATCAGCCCCAGCATTTT
TRBJ1-5	.	TRBV27	.	CASSLTPDGNETPQHF	TGTGCCAGCAGTTTAACCCCGGACGGAAATGAGACGCCCCAGCATTTT
TRBJ2-1	TRBD1	TRBV5-6	.	CASRSSGTGVNEQFF	TGTGCCAGCAGATCCTCCGGGACAGGGGTAAATGAGCAGTTCTTC
TRBJ1-4	.	TRBV14	.	CASSPITGQVKLFF	TGTGCCAGCAGCCCTATTACGGGGCAGGTAAAACTGTTTTTT
TRBJ2-2	TRBD2	TRBV5-6	.	CASSNVPGLVGAGELFF	TGTGCCAGCAGCAATGTCCCGGGACTAGTCGGAGCCGGGGAGCTGTTTTTT
TRBJ1-4	.	TRBV29-1	medium-sized	CSVERGEKLFF	TGCAGCGTTGAAAGGGGGGAAAAACTGTTTTTT
TRBJ1-1	TRBD1	TRBV27	.	CASSLSMGTARNTEAFF	TGTGCCAGCAGTTTATCGATGGGGACAGCTAGGAACACTGAAGCTTTCTTT
TRBJ2-7	.	TRBV9	few	CASSVGDLTRRQYF	TGTGCCAGCAGCGTAGGGGACCTAACACGTCGGCAGTACTTC
TRBJ1-2	.	TRBV30	.	CAWSPDSIPTFYGYTF	TGTGCCTGGAGCCCCGACAGTATTCCTACGTTCTATGGCTACACCTTC
TRBJ2-1	.	TRBV9	many	CASSPQTSLGSEQFF	TGTGCCAGCAGCCCCCAAACTTCCCTCGGAAGTGAGCAGTTCTTC
TRBJ1-2	.	TRBV29-1	.	CSVERQPGDGYTF	TGCAGCGTTGAGAGACAACCGGGCGATGGCTACACCTTC
TRBJ2-7	.	TRBV28	.	CASSLEASYEQYF	TGTGCCAGCAGTTTAGAAGCCTCCTACGAGCAGTACTTC
TRBJ1-1	.	TRBV29-1	.	CSVVRYPQGLLTEAFF	TGCAGCGTTGTCCGGTACCCACAGGGTTTGTTGACTGAAGCTTTCTTT
TRBJ2-3	TRBD1	TRBV5-1	once	CASSATGGVTDTQYF	TGCGCCAGCAGCGCAACAGGGGGTGTCACAGATACGCAGTATTTT
TRBJ2-4	.	TRBV10-3	few	CAISESGEGAKNIQYF	TGTGCCATCAGTGAGTCCGGGGAAGGCGCCAAAAACATTCAGTACTTC
TRBJ1-1	.	TRBV5-1	.	CASSLDSMNTEAFF	TGCGCCAGCAGCTTAGATAGCATGAACACTGAAGCTTTCTTT
TRBJ2-4	TRBD2	TRBV9	few	CASSVGLAENIQYF	TGTGCCAGCAGCGTGGGACTAGCGGAAAACATTCAGTACTTC